This T cell receptor beta chain is drawn from a study of graft-versus-host responses after intestinal transplantation. Study information: Once they had received anti-thymocyte globulin induction, all recipients took tacrolimus and steroids for 2 to 4 years.

The study, taken as a whole, reports: Early post-transplant HvG declines were associated with peak circulating GvH clone levels. The marrow of recipients harbored GvH clones, and ileum or blood showed some of them first. In patients with graft-donor T cell macrochimerism, allograft graft-versus-host to host-versus-graft clonal ratios were high.

On this clone itself: Its antigen is still unknown.

CDR1 is ENHRY, CDR2 SYGVKD, per germline. The CDR3 is made up of 14 amino acids. Between the trimmed V and J ends, which lost 6 bases and 6 bases, there was a span of 15 bases. Some clones are missing from TCRdb's copy, which holds only in-frame ones; the method was immunoSEQ multiplex PCR. The table includes about 12,000 clones, over 85% detected once. This chain uses TRBV10-3 with TRBJ2-1, with D unresolved. The sample here was PBMCs, taken 1032 days after intestinal transplantation. This clonotype was obtained from a human patient who received an intestinal transplant, so some T cells may come from the graft donor. CDR3 residues: CAISPGVEANEQFF. In DNA, the CDR3 is TGTGCCATCAGCCCTGGGGTAGAGGCCAATGAGCAGTTCTTC.